This T cell receptor (beta chain) was captured by sequencing in a study of identifying expanded T cells in peripheral blood. Germline V gene lookup returns CDR1 SGHDT and CDR2 YYEEEE. The CDR3 runs 15 residues. Trimming cost V 0 bases and J 0 bases, with 9 bases left between them. Regarding the study as a whole: Differentially abundant clones: roughly 1.2 between replicates, about 15 at around 15 days, 19 to 20 at four.

Clones were read by immunoSEQ multiplex PCR, and TCRdb kept only the in-frame ones, dropping some. This table has under 120,000 clones, approximately 90% appearing once. In the case of this clone: As yet, its antigen is unknown.

Input material: blood. V gene TRBV5-6 combines with J gene TRBJ1-2, with D unclear. The clonotype comes from a person aged 18 to 75 in good health. CDR3 in DNA: TGTGCCAGCAGCTTGGGCGGCAGCTCTAACTATGGCTACACCTTC. The encoded protein is CASSLGGSSNYGYTF.